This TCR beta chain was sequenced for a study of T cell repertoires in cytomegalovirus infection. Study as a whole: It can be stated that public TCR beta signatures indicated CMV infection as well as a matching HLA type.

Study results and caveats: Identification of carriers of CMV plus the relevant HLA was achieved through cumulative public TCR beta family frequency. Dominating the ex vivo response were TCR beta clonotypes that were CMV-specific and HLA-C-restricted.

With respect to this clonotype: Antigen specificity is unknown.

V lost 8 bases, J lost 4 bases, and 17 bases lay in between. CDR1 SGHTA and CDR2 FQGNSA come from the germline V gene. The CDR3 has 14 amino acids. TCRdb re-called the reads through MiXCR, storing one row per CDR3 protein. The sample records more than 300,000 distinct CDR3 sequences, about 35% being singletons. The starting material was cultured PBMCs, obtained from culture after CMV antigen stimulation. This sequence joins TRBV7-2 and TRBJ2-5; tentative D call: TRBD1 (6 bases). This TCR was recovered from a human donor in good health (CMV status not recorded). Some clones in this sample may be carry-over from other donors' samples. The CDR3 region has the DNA TGTGCCAGCTGCCCCCCAGGGGTTAGAGAGACCCAGTACTTC. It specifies CASCPPGVRETQYF.